This TCR beta chain comes out of a study of identical twins. In TCRdb, the 5' RACE reads were re-called with MiXCR into one record per CDR3 protein. The sample carries 500,000 to 650,000 distinct CDR3 sequences, under 25% recorded once. Germline CDR1 is ENHRY and CDR2 is SYGVKD. The CDR3 is 13 amino acids. V was pared by 3 bases and J by 7 bases, with 12 bases between. Study results and limitations: For cord blood, abundant beta clonotypes had fewer insertions, unlike memory repertoires, which showed none. Zero-insertion results could be subject to partial confounding by invariant MAIT and iNKT cells.

On this clonotype itself: Its antigen is undetermined.

The sample was also reused in another study, on yellow fever vaccine responses in identical twins.

The TCR comes from a woman aged 18-29 years in good health. The sequencing input was CD4+ T cells sorted from blood. This rearrangement joins TRBV10-3 to TRBJ1-1, with D unresolved. The CDR3 loop reads CAISEHGRHEAFF. The DNA for the CDR3 is TGTGCCATCAGTGAACACGGGAGGCATGAAGCTTTCTTT.